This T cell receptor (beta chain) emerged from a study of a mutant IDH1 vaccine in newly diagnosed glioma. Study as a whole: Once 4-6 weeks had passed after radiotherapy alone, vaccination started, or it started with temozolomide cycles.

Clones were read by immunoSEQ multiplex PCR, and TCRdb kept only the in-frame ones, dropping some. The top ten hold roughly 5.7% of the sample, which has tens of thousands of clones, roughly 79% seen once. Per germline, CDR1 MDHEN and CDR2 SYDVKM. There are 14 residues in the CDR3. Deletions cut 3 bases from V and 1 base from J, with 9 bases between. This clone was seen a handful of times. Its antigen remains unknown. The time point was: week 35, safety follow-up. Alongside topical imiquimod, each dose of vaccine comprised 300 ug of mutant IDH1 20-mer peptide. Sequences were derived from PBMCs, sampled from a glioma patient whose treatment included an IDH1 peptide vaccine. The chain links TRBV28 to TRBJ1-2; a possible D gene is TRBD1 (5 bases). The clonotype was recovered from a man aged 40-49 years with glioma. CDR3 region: CASSLARVNYGYTF. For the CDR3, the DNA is TGTGCCAGCAGTTTGGCCAGGGTTAACTATGGCTACACCTTC.